A selection of T cell receptor beta chains follows, all from one sample in a study of cytomegalovirus exposure and HLA in healthy donors. TCRdb's table, derived via immunoSEQ multiplex PCR, lists solely in-frame clones and lacks some. The sample has about 120,000 clones, approximately 78% seen once. Material: PBMCs. The receptors shown here come from a woman aged 25-40 years in good health and CMV-seronegative. CDR3s include the opening cysteine and the closing phenylalanine or tryptophan. The order of the fields is CDR3 length, V gene, CDR3 protein.

13 TRBV5-1 CASSLGGDSPLHF
19 TRBV5-4 CASSLGDGQGGRLNTEAFF
14 TRBV6-5 CASSWGNYNSPLHF
15 TRBV6-1 CASNGLAGVGNEQFF
13 TRBV6-6 CASTSGLGTEAFF
15 TRBV6-5 CASSTYQGIYNEQFF
15 TRBV5-4 CASSLLDSQNSPLHF
15 TRBV7-3 CASSLAGGWTTEAFF
16 TRBV7-2 CASSSLGGLARNIQYF
14 TRBV19 CATMTSGDTDTQYF
14 TRBV18 CASSGVDRVGTQYF
17 TRBV4-2 CASSLGQGMVSNQPQHF
15 TRBV5-4 CASSWTGTGYNEQFF
15 TRBV9 CASSVPGVGESEQFF
14 TRBV18 CASSPGSGNQPQHF
15 TRBV18 CASSPPDRNSYEQYF
14 TRBV5-4 CASSLVGGDGELFF
15 TRBV4-2 CASSQGQGDWGGYTF
14 TRBV4-2 CASSQVQGALGQFF
15 TRBV19 CASSIAGQGAYEQYF
16 TRBV4-3 CASSLSRTGDQETQYF
15 TRBV9 CASSEAGTSLFEQFF
15 TRBV2 CASTGKISGANVLTF
15 TRBV4-1 CASSPWTSDSYEQYF
16 TRBV30 CAWTSGTGGGGQPQHF
14 TRBV6-5 CASSDRDRFTEAFF
14 TRBV7-2 CASSLIGSSYEQYF
12 TRBV4-1 CASSQDRGEQFF
16 TRBV6-5 CASSYRPGGAHTEAFF
13 TRBV30 CAWSARDTGELFF
15 TRBV4-2 CASSPDRTNTGELFF
12 TRBV7-2 CASSLGADGYTF